Listed below are T cell receptor beta chains from one sample, sequenced in a study of cytomegalovirus exposure and HLA in healthy donors. Repertoires were generated with immunoSEQ multiplex PCR, while TCRdb's copy carries only in-frame clones and drops some. The sample carries more than 65,000 clones, around 77% recorded once. Sequenced sample: PBMCs. These receptors were collected from a woman aged 40 to 50 in good health and CMV-seropositive. CDR3s include the opening cysteine and the closing phenylalanine or tryptophan. A D gene is named only where the DNA matches it firmly. The size entry is marked missing in some rows and otherwise reads once, few, many or a size class.

abundance,v_gene,j_gene,d_gene,CDR3aa,CDR3nt
once,TRBV5-1,TRBJ2-7,TRBD2,CASSSTSGGSYEQYF,TGCGCCAGCAGCTCGACTAGCGGGGGCTCCTACGAGCAGTACTTC
.,TRBV5-6,TRBJ2-7,TRBD2,CASSQMRGLASYEQYF,TGTGCCAGCAGCCAAATGCGGGGGTTGGCTTCCTACGAGCAGTACTTC
.,TRBV18,TRBJ2-7,.,CASSPLTGISYEQYF,TGTGCCAGCTCACCACTTACCGGGATCTCCTACGAGCAGTACTTC
.,TRBV9,TRBJ2-5,.,CASSARGSFGETQYF,TGTGCCAGCAGCGCCCGGGGGTCCTTTGGGGAGACCCAGTACTTC
few,TRBV9,TRBJ2-7,.,CASSAPSYEQYF,TGTGCCAGCAGCGCCCCGTCCTACGAGCAGTACTTC
.,TRBV5-1,TRBJ1-1,.,CASSLGGAVGTEAFF,TGCGCCAGCAGCTTGGGTGGGGCAGTAGGCACTGAAGCTTTCTTT
.,TRBV18,TRBJ2-7,.,CASSPSAYEQYF,TGTGCCAGCTCACCATCGGCCTACGAGCAGTACTTC
.,TRBV7-2,TRBJ2-7,TRBD2,CASSREGTSGSYEQYF,TGTGCCAGCAGTCGAGAAGGGACTAGCGGCTCCTACGAGCAGTACTTC
.,TRBV18,TRBJ2-1,.,CASSSPADNEQFF,TGTGCCAGCTCATCCCCGGCGGACAATGAGCAGTTCTTC
.,TRBV19,TRBJ2-4,TRBD1,CASLPSGTGEGIQYF,TGTGCCAGCTTGCCCTCCGGGACAGGGGAGGGCATTCAGTACTTC
.,TRBV5-6,TRBJ1-5,.,CASSLVGASNQPQHF,TGTGCCAGCAGCTTGGTAGGGGCCTCCAATCAGCCCCAGCATTTT
few,TRBV7-3,TRBJ1-1,.,CASSFSPGSEAFF,TGTGCCAGCAGCTTCTCCCCGGGAAGTGAAGCTTTCTTT
.,TRBV27,TRBJ2-3,TRBD1,CASKRWTGVRDTQYF,TGTGCCAGCAAGAGGTGGACAGGGGTTAGGGATACGCAGTATTTT
.,TRBV6-1,TRBJ1-1,.,CASSEIIGANTEAFF,TGTGCCAGCAGTGAAATCATAGGAGCGAACACTGAAGCTTTCTTT
.,TRBV5-1,TRBJ1-2,.,CASSLAADTIYGYTF,TGCGCCAGCAGCTTGGCTGCGGACACGATCTACGGCTACACCTTC
few,TRBV27,TRBJ2-3,.,CASSLGSANTDTQYF,TGTGCCAGCAGTCTCGGGAGCGCCAACACAGATACGCAGTATTTT
.,TRBV15,TRBJ2-3,TRBD2,CATSRGTSGNTDTQYF,TGTGCCACCAGCAGGGGGACTAGCGGGAACACAGATACGCAGTATTTT
.,TRBV30,TRBJ2-3,TRBD2,CAWSPGGADTQYF,TGTGCCTGGAGTCCCGGGGGGGCAGATACGCAGTATTTT
.,TRBV7-9,TRBJ2-5,TRBD1,CASSKIQGAETQYF,TGTGCCAGCAGCAAAATCCAGGGGGCCGAGACCCAGTACTTC
few,TRBV5-8,TRBJ2-5,.,CASRFGGVRQETQYF,TGTGCCAGTCGGTTTGGGGGCGTCCGTCAAGAGACCCAGTACTTC
.,TRBV5-1,TRBJ1-1,.,CASSPAWGDTEAFF,TGCGCCAGCAGCCCGGCCTGGGGGGACACTGAAGCTTTCTTT
.,TRBV9,TRBJ2-2,.,CASSVAFTGELFF,TGTGCCAGCAGCGTAGCCTTCACCGGGGAGCTGTTTTTT
few,TRBV2,TRBJ1-5,.,CASSRQPYSNQPQHF,TGTGCCAGCAGTCGACAGCCCTATAGCAATCAGCCCCAGCATTTT
.,TRBV6-5,TRBJ2-6,.,CASTSGANVLTF,TGTGCCAGCACGTCTGGGGCCAACGTCCTGACTTTC
.,TRBV18,TRBJ2-7,.,CASSPRAEISYEQYF,TGTGCCAGCTCACCACGTGCGGAGATCTCCTACGAGCAGTACTTC
few,TRBV15,TRBJ2-7,TRBD1,CATSRDPGLVTGAYEQYF,TGTGCCACCAGCAGAGATCCGGGGCTCGTGACAGGGGCCTACGAGCAGTACTTC
.,TRBV28,TRBJ2-7,.,CASSLYGSGSYEQYF,TGTGCCAGCAGTTTATATGGGTCAGGCTCCTACGAGCAGTACTTC
once,TRBV28,TRBJ1-2,TRBD1,CASTVKGAGGYTF,TGTGCCAGCACTGTTAAGGGGGCGGGTGGCTACACCTTC
.,TRBV6-1,TRBJ2-3,TRBD2,CASSDRGLAGPIPNTDTQYF,TGTGCCAGCAGTGATCGGGGACTAGCGGGACCAATCCCCAACACAGATACGCAGTATTTT
.,TRBV11-2,TRBJ1-6,.,CASTEAQGGNSPLHF,TGTGCCAGCACAGAGGCCCAGGGAGGTAATTCACCCCTCCACTTT
once,TRBV6-6,TRBJ2-1,TRBD1,CASSLSRGLSYNEQFF,TGTGCCAGCAGTCTCTCGAGGGGGCTTTCCTACAATGAGCAGTTCTTC
.,TRBV30,TRBJ1-3,TRBD1,CAWSHKTGTFGNTIYF,TGTGCCTGGAGTCACAAGACAGGGACGTTTGGAAACACCATATATTTT
.,TRBV2,TRBJ2-3,.,CASRHDTYSATDTQYF,TGTGCCAGCAGACACGACACCTACTCGGCCACAGATACGCAGTATTTT
.,TRBV30,TRBJ2-7,.,CAWSVSSASRLYEQYF,TGTGCCTGGAGTGTATCTTCGGCTAGCCGGCTCTACGAGCAGTACTTC
.,TRBV6-4,TRBJ1-1,.,CASSDRRGTEAFF,TGTGCCAGCAGTGATCGTAGGGGCACTGAAGCTTTCTTT
.,TRBV9,TRBJ2-7,.,CASSVASQGAEYEQYF,TGTGCCAGCAGCGTAGCGTCACAGGGTGCGGAGTACGAGCAGTACTTC
once,TRBV29-1,TRBJ2-7,TRBD1,CSVRDRGPYEQYF,TGCAGCGTCCGGGACAGGGGTCCCTACGAGCAGTACTTC
.,TRBV30,TRBJ1-2,.,CAWSRGGGGRANYGYTF,TGTGCCTGGAGTCGTGGCGGGGGGGGGAGGGCTAACTATGGCTACACCTTC
.,TRBV7-8,TRBJ1-5,.,CASSVGPGGVGHF,TGTGCCAGCAGCGTCGGCCCCGGCGGGGTCGGGCATTTT
.,TRBV6-1,TRBJ1-4,.,CASSAGWKGGAGEKLFF,TGTGCCAGCAGTGCCGGGTGGAAGGGGGGGGCTGGTGAAAAACTGTTTTTT